What follows are 16 T cell receptor beta chains derived from one specimen sequenced in a study of OX40 agonist ivuxolimab in advanced cancers. Sequencing was performed with immunoSEQ multiplex PCR; in TCRdb, only in-frame clones are kept and a portion is missing. The sample contains 70,000 or so clones, 91% of which appear only once. Material: CD4+ or CD8+ T cells sorted from blood, obtained in a trial of the OX40 agonist ivuxolimab. All receptors come from an adult with an advanced solid tumor such as melanoma, head and neck, liver or kidney cancer.

This chain uses TRBV5-1 with TRBJ2-1, with 9 bases lining up with TRBD2. The germline CDR1 and CDR2 sequences are SGHRS and YFSETQ. The CDR3 totals 15 residues. V was pared by 4 bases and J by 0 bases, with 2 bases of the junction left unmatched. The CDR3, as DNA: TGCGCCAGCAGCCCTAGCGGGACCTCCTACAATGAGCAGTTCTTC. Its protein product is CASSPSGTSYNEQFF.

The chain links TRBV5-1 to TRBJ2-1, with 7 bases aligning to TRBD2. Germline V gene data show CDR1 as SGHRS and CDR2 as YFSETQ. There are 14 residues in the CDR3. The V gene end was trimmed by 7 bases and the J gene end by 3 bases; junction bases not matched to a gene: 7. CDR3 DNA: TGCGCCAGCTGTGCGGGAGAGAGCTACAATGAGCAGTTCTTC. As protein: CASCAGESYNEQFF. The entire variable domain, with the rest obtained from reference TRBV5-1 and TRBJ2-1, is as follows: KAGVTQTPRYLIKTRGQQVTLSCSPISGHRSVSWYQQTPGQGLQFLFEYFSETQRNKGNFPGRFSGRQFSNSRSEMNVSTLELGDSALYLCASCAGESYNEQFFGPGTRLTVL.

The rearrangement joins TRBV28 to TRBJ2-3; D remains ambiguous. The V end was cut by 3 bases, the J end by 6 bases, with 13 bases between. CDR3 length: 14 amino acids. CDR1 is MDHEN and CDR2 is SYDVKM in the germline V gene. The CDR3 is CASSFRLPPDTQYF. The CDR3 coding sequence is TGTGCCAGCAGTTTTAGGCTACCGCCGGATACGCAGTATTTT.

This chain uses TRBV25-1 with TRBJ1-3, with D maybe TRBD1 (5 bases). This CDR3 region has 13 residues. The V gene's germline CDR1 is MGHDK and CDR2 SYGVNS. Trimming cost V 8 bases and J 4 bases, with 12 bases left between them. The CDR3 coding sequence is TGTGCCAGCTCTACAGGTGGAGGAAACACCATATATTTT. Translated: CASSTGGGNTIYF. The whole variable domain, remainder taken from reference TRBV25-1 and TRBJ1-3, is EADIYQTPRYLVIGTGKKITLECSQTMGHDKMYWYQQDPGMELHLIHYSYGVNSTEKGDLSSESTVSRIRTEHFPLTLESARPSHTSQYLCASSTGGGNTIYFGEGSWLTVV.

The V and J genes are TRBV5-4 and TRBJ1-3; D is unclear. There are 15 residues in the CDR3. Per germline, CDR1 SGHNT and CDR2 YYREEE (reference sequence). V dropped 4 bases and J dropped 3 bases, with 14 bases sitting between them. The CDR3 here is CASSQDASFGNTIYF. The CDR3 DNA follows: TGTGCCAGCAGCCAGGACGCCTCCTTTGGAAACACCATATATTTT.

The chain is built from TRBV4-1 and TRBJ1-3; D is uncertain. The germline V and J ends were trimmed by 0 bases and 0 bases, with 18 bases remaining between them. This CDR3 has 19 residues. From germline, CDR1 is MGHRA and CDR2 YSYEKL. CDR3 sequence: CASSQERTSAELSGNTIYF. In nucleotides, the CDR3 is TGCGCCAGCAGCCAAGAAAGAACTTCGGCGGAGCTCTCTGGAAACACCATATATTTT.

The chain couples TRBV5-4 to TRBJ2-1; 14 bases are shared with TRBD2. The V segment lost 4 bases and the J segment 10 bases; nucleotides outside the gene matches: 7. The CDR3 extends over 15 amino acids. Germline V gene sequence: CDR1 SGHNT, CDR2 YYREEE (reference sequence). CDR3 DNA: TGTGCCAGCAGCAGGGGACTAGCGGGAGCCGACGAGCAGTTCTTC. Its protein product is CASSRGLAGADEQFF.

The DNA for the CDR3 is TGTGCCTCCCCGACATTATCCAATGAGCAGTTCTTC. As protein: CASPTLSNEQFF. This chain joins TRBV30 and TRBJ2-1; D remains ambiguous. The V gene lost 7 bases and the J gene lost 6 bases, with 13 bases spanning the gap. The CDR3 consists of 12 residues. From germline, CDR1 is GTSNPN and CDR2 SVGIG (reference sequence).

On this clone itself: The sample holds other DNA sequences that translate to the same CDR3. The chain combines TRBV4-1 with TRBJ2-7, with 7 bases matching TRBD2. The CDR3 is 16 amino acids. The V segment lost 0 bases and the J segment 2 bases; nucleotides outside the gene matches: 7. CDR1 is MGHRA and CDR2 is YSYEKL in the germline V gene. The CDR3 spells CASSQDPSGEAYEQYF. The CDR3 DNA is TGCGCCAGCAGCCAAGACCCTAGCGGAGAGGCCTACGAGCAGTACTTC.

This rearrangement joins TRBV5-1 to TRBJ2-7, with D perhaps TRBD2 (6 bases). CDR3 length: 15 residues. Germline CDR1 reads SGHRS; CDR2 reads YFSETQ. V was trimmed by 4 bases and J by 3 bases, leaving 17 bases between them. The CDR3 here is CASSDAGMGGYEQYF. CDR3 in DNA: TGCGCCAGCAGCGACGCCGGGATGGGGGGCTACGAGCAGTACTTC.

The chain combines TRBV5-1 with TRBJ1-6; 7 nucleotides agree with TRBD1. Trimming cost V 3 bases and J 9 bases; bases outside gene matches: 6. The length of the CDR3 is 14 residues. Germline loops: CDR1 SGHRS, CDR2 YFSETQ. The CDR3 DNA sequence: TGCGCCAGCAGCTCGACAACAGGGGTTTCACCCCTCCACTTT. This sequence encodes CASSSTTGVSPLHF.

The J gene is TRBJ2-1, the V gene TRBV7-8; TRBD2 agrees at 8 bases. The CDR3 runs 15 residues. Trimming removed 1 base from V and 4 bases from J; junction bases left unmatched: 3. Germline lookup yields CDR1 SGHVS and CDR2 FQNEAQ. DNA for the CDR3: TGTGCCAGCAGCTTAGTCCAGCGGGAGTACAATGAGCAGTTCTTC. Translating gives CASSLVQREYNEQFF.

V and J are TRBV10-3 and TRBJ1-3; 7 bases map to TRBD1. The CDR3 is made up of 14 amino acids. The trim removed 5 bases at V and 2 bases at J, leaving 3 bases unmatched. From germline, CDR1 is ENHRY and CDR2 SYGVKD. Written as DNA, the CDR3 is TGTGCCATCAGTCAGGGGGGGACTGGAAACACCATATATTTT. The encoded protein is CAISQGGTGNTIYF.

The chain has TRBV18 and TRBJ1-3; D might be TRBD1 (6 bases). V was pared by 5 bases and J by 3 bases, with 11 bases between. CDR3 length equals 14 residues. Germline CDR1 is KGHSH and CDR2 is LQKENI. CDR3 amino acids: CASSGQSGGNTIYF. CDR3 coding DNA: TGTGCCAGCTCAGGACAGAGTGGTGGAAACACCATATATTTT. Combining the CDR3 with reference TRBV18 and TRBJ1-3 gives the whole variable domain NAGVMQNPRHLVRRRGQEARLRCSPMKGHSHVYWYRQLPEEGLKFMVYLQKENIIDESGMPKERFSAEFPKEGPSILRIQQVVRGDSAAYFCASSGQSGGNTIYFGEGSWLTVV.

This chain links TRBV6-1 with TRBJ2-7; no definite D call. The CDR3 runs 13 residues. V gave up 4 bases and J gave up 7 bases, with 14 bases separating them. Germline V gene data show CDR1 as MNHNS and CDR2 as SASEGT. CDR3 sequence reads: CASSGTVEREQYF. CDR3 nucleotide sequence: TGTGCCAGCAGTGGAACGGTAGAACGAGAGCAGTACTTC.

As for this clone: Other DNA sequences of this sample code for an identical CDR3. The chain links TRBV27 to TRBJ1-4; perhaps TRBD1 as D (5 bases). Germline CDR1 MNHEY, CDR2 SMNVEV (reference sequence). CDR3 length equals 14 residues. V dropped 6 bases and J dropped 8 bases, with 16 bases sitting between them. The CDR3 nucleotides are TGTGCCAGCAGCTTCATTGGGGCCGGGGAAAAACTGTTTTTT. Translation: CASSFIGAGEKLFF.